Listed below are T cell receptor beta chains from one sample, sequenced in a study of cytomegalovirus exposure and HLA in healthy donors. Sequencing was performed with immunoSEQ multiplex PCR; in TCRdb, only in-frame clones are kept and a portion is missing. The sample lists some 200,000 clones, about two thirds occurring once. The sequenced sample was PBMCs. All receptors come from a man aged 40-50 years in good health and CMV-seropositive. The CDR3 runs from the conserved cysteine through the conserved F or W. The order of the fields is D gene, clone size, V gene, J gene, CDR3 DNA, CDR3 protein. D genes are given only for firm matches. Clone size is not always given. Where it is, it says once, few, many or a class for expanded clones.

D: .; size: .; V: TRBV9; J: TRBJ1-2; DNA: TGTGCCAGCAGCGTAGGGGGGGGATATGGCTACACCTTC; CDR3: CASSVGGGYGYTF
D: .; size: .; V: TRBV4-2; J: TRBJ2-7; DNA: TGTGCCAGCAGCCAAGAGGACTCTTCCTTAGCCTACGAGCAGTACTTC; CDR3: CASSQEDSSLAYEQYF
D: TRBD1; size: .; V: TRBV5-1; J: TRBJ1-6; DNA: TGCGCCAGCTCGCTTGTGGGACAGGGGGAATCACCCCTCCACTTT; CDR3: CASSLVGQGESPLHF
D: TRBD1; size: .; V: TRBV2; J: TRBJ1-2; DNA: TGTGCCAGCACCTTATCGGGGACAGGGGGCTCTGGCTACACCTTC; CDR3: CASTLSGTGGSGYTF
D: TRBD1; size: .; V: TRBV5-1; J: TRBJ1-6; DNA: TGCGCCAGCAGATCGACCGGGACAGGGGAAAATTCACCCCTCCACTTT; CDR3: CASRSTGTGENSPLHF
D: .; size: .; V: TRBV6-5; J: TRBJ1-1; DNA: TGTGCCAGCAGTGCACAGGGAGGGACTGAAGCTTTCTTT; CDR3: CASSAQGGTEAFF
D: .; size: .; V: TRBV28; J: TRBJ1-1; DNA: TGTGCCAGCAGCACGGACGCGGGCACTGAAGCTTTCTTT; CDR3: CASSTDAGTEAFF
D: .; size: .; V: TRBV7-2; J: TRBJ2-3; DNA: TGTGCCAGCCAGGGTGGGAAAGCCTACACAGATACGCAGTATTTT; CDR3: CASQGGKAYTDTQYF
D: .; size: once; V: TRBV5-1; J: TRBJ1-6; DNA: TGCGCCAGCAGCTTGAGCGGGAGGTCAAGCTCCTATAATTCACCCCTCCACTTT; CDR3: CASSLSGRSSSYNSPLHF
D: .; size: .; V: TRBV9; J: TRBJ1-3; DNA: TGTGCCAGCAGCGTAGTCGAGGGACTCCCTGGAAACACCATATATTTT; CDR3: CASSVVEGLPGNTIYF
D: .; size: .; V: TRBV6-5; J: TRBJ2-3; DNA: TGTGCCAGCAGTTACTCCCATCGGGGAACCACAGATACGCAGTATTTT; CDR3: CASSYSHRGTTDTQYF
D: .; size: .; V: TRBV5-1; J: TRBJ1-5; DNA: TGCGCCAGCAGCTTGGGGACAGTCAATCAGCCCCAGCATTTT; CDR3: CASSLGTVNQPQHF
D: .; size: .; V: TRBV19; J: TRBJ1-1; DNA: TGTGCCAGTAGTGCGGGCTGGGTCACTGAAGCTTTCTTT; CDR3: CASSAGWVTEAFF
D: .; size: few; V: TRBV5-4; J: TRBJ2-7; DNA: TGTGCCAGCAGCTCGGCTTCGGACTACGCCTACGAGCAGTACTTC; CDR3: CASSSASDYAYEQYF
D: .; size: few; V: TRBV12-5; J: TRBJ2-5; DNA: TGTGCTACTGCTCCGGGAGGGACAGTCCAAGAGACCCAGTACTTC; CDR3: CATAPGGTVQETQYF
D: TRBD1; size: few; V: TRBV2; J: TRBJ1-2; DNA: TGTGCCAGCAGTGAAAGGACAGGGGCGCCGCGGGGCTACACCTTC; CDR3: CASSERTGAPRGYTF